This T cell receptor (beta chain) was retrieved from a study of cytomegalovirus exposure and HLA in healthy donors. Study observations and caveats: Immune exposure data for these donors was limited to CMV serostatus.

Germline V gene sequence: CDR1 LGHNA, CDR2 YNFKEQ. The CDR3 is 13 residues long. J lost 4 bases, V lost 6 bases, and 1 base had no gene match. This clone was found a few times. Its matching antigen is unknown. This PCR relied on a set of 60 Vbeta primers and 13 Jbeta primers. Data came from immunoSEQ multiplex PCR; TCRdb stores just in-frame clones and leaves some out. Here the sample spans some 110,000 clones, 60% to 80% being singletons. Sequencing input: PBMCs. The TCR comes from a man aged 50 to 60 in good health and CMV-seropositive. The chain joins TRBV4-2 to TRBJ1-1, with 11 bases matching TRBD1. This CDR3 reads CASRGTGGTEAFF. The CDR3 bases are TGTGCCAGCAGGGGGACAGGGGGCACTGAAGCTTTCTTT.